This TCR beta chain comes out of a study of T-cell memory formation after mild COVID-19. Study-level results: Second-wave clones reaching peak frequency on day 37 lacked confirmed SARS-CoV-2 specificity.

TCRdb ran MiXCR on the 5' RACE reads and lists one entry per CDR3 protein. The sample has 470,000 or so distinct CDR3 sequences; 20% to 30% are singletons. Details on this clonotype: The target antigen is unknown.

The CDR3 covers 14 residues. The ends were cut back, 6 bases at V and 0 bases at J, with 9 bases in the middle. The chain is built from TRBV12-3 or TRBV12-4 and TRBJ2-4, with D hard to call. Material: PBMCs or a T cell subset sorted from them (not recorded which). This clonotype was sampled from an adult woman who had mild COVID-19 (a few samples of this study predate the infection). Cell type and time point are not known. Here the CDR3 reads CASRASLAKNIQYF. CDR3 in DNA: TGTGCCAGCAGGGCTAGTCTAGCCAAAAACATTCAGTACTTC.